One and the same sample provided the 16 T cell receptor beta chains below, sequenced in a study of metastatic and nonmetastatic thyroid tumors. No treatment had been given to any patient before thyroid surgery. Using MiXCR, TCRdb re-called clones from the PCR reads. The table has about 14,000 clones, 20% to 30% seen once; the top ten hold around 8.6%. Source material: blood. Every receptor here comes from a female donor with papillary thyroid cancer or a benign thyroid nodule (not recorded which). Some clones in this sample may be carry-over from other donors' samples.

The V gene is TRBV20-1, the J gene TRBJ1-2, with unresolved D. Per the germline V gene, CDR1 is DFQATT and CDR2 is SNEGSKA (reference sequence). V was pared by 2 bases and J by 2 bases, with 3 bases between. CDR3 length: 11 amino acids. The CDR3 sequence is CSARTNYGYTF. CDR3 bases: TGCAGTGCTAGAACAAACTATGGCTACACCTTC.

At least ten counts were recorded for this clone. For the CDR3, the DNA is TGTGCCAGCAGCCAAGCACAGACAGAGAACAATGAGCAGTTCTTC. Amino acids: CASSQAQTENNEQFF. The V gene is TRBV4-2, the J gene TRBJ2-1; possible D gene TRBD1, 5 bases. Germline V gene lookup returns CDR1 LGHNA and CDR2 YNFKEQ. Trimming took off 1 base at V and 5 bases at J, with 12 bases between the two ends. CDR3 length equals 15 residues.

This clone has a count of ten or more. This sequence joins TRBV13 and TRBJ2-1; 8 nucleotides align to TRBD2. J lost 4 bases, V lost 5 bases, and 10 bases had no gene match. Germline CDR1 is PRHDT and CDR2 is FYEKMQ (reference sequence). The CDR3 has 16 residues. The CDR3 reads CASSPPQRGIYNEQFF. The DNA for the CDR3 is TGTGCCAGCAGCCCGCCCCAGCGGGGGATTTACAATGAGCAGTTCTTC. The variable domain in full, with the rest retrieved from reference TRBV13 and TRBJ2-1, is AAGVIQSPRHLIKEKRETATLKCYPIPRHDTVYWYQQGPGQDPQFLISFYEKMQSDKGSIPDRFSAQQFSDYHSELNMSSLELGDSALYFCASSPPQRGIYNEQFFGPGTRLTVL.

By sample share, this clone is medium-sized (0.01 to 0.1%). The chain recombines TRBV27 with TRBJ2-1; D is perhaps TRBD1 (5 bases). Per the germline V gene, CDR1 is MNHEY and CDR2 is SMNVEV (reference sequence). Trimming removed 4 bases from V and 8 bases from J, with 18 bases in between. There are 15 residues in the CDR3. CDR3 in amino acids: CASSYQGPVGYEQFF. CDR3 DNA sequence: TGTGCCAGCAGTTATCAGGGCCCCGTCGGGTATGAGCAGTTCTTC.

This chain uses TRBV5-1 with TRBJ2-7; D remains unclear. V gave up 0 bases and J gave up 6 bases, with 13 bases separating them. The CDR3 consists of 14 residues. From germline, CDR1 is SGHRS and CDR2 YFSETQ. CDR3 nucleotide sequence: TGCGCCAGCAGCTTGGGTGAGGCAGGTGGCGAGCAGTACTTC. Protein product: CASSLGEAGGEQYF.

This clone was observed a handful of times. A much larger clonotype is one base distant, so this may be a read error. The chain couples TRBV14 to TRBJ1-4, with no clear D. The CDR3 sequence is 15 residues long. V gave up 2 bases and J gave up 2 bases, with 9 bases separating them. Germline V gene data show CDR1 as SGHDN and CDR2 as FVKESK. The CDR3 loop reads CASSQFGQTNEKLFF. In DNA, the CDR3 is TGTGCCAGCAGCCAATTTGGGCAGACTAATGAAAAACTGTTTTTT.

At least ten counts were recorded for this clone. The chain uses TRBV19 and TRBJ2-2; 10 nucleotides match TRBD2. Germline trimming cut 5 bases from V and 4 bases from J; bases unmatched to any gene: 10. This CDR3 has 17 residues. Germline V gene sequence: CDR1 LNHDA, CDR2 SQIVND (reference sequence). The CDR3 loop is CASSLAFGLAVTGELFF. The DNA for the CDR3 is TGTGCCAGTAGTCTGGCTTTTGGACTAGCGGTCACCGGGGAGCTGTTTTTT.

This chain connects TRBV6-1 to TRBJ2-7; 9 bases agree with TRBD2. CDR3 length: 15 amino acids. The J segment lost 10 bases and the V segment lost 5 bases, leaving 15 bases of the junction unmatched. From germline, CDR1 is MNHNS and CDR2 SASEGT. In DNA form, the CDR3 reads TGTGCCAGCAGTCACATGGGGACTAGCAATAGCGATCAGTACTTC. This translates into CASSHMGTSNSDQYF.

In this sample, this clone turned up once. This sequence joins TRBV20-1 and TRBJ2-7, with 9 bases aligning to TRBD2. Germline-derived CDR1 and CDR2 are DFQATT and SNEGSKA (reference sequence). The CDR3 loop spans 16 amino acids. V trimming: 6 bases; J trimming: 0 bases; junction bases outside the gene matches: 12. The DNA for the CDR3 is TGCAGTGCCCCAGATGAGGCTAGCGGGACCTCCTACGAGCAGTACTTC. Translation: CSAPDEASGTSYEQYF.

Only a few counts were recorded for this clone. V usage is TRBV19 and J usage is TRBJ1-2; TRBD1 might be the D (6 bases). Germline lookup yields CDR1 LNHDA and CDR2 SQIVND (reference sequence). V was clipped by 6 bases and J by 7 bases, with 21 bases between them. The CDR3 totals 15 residues. CDR3: CASRPNRDTPAGYTF. The CDR3 region has the DNA TGTGCCAGTAGACCTAACCGGGACACTCCTGCTGGCTACACCTTC.

This clone was observed a single time. V is TRBV5-1 and J is TRBJ2-1; a weak D match, TRBD2 (5 bases). The CDR3 length is 11 residues. CDR1 is SGHRS, CDR2 YFSETQ, per germline. The CDR3 bases are TGCACACATTCGGGGTACAATGAGCAGTTCTTC. Its translation: CTHSGYNEQFF.

Judged by abundance, this clone is medium-sized. This chain uses TRBV6-2 or TRBV6-3 with TRBJ2-7, with a weak D call TRBD2 (5 bases). Germline V gene data show CDR1 as MNHEY and CDR2 as SVGEGT. This CDR3 has 13 residues. Between the trimmed V and J ends, which lost 5 bases and 3 bases, there was a span of 11 bases. DNA for the CDR3: TGTGCCAGCAGTAGGACGGGGAACTACGAGCAGTACTTC. This sequence encodes CASSRTGNYEQYF.

The rearrangement links TRBV20-1 to TRBJ2-2; perhaps TRBD2 as D (6 bases). Trimming took 5 bases from V and 4 from J, leaving 23 bases between them. This CDR3 is built from 17 residues. CDR1 is DFQATT, CDR2 SNEGSKA, per germline (reference sequence). This chain's CDR3 is CSAQGCFASVGTGELFF. CDR3 DNA sequence: TGCAGTGCTCAGGGCTGTTTTGCTAGCGTGGGCACCGGGGAGCTGTTTTTT.

The chain joins TRBV28 to TRBJ2-7; D gene ambiguous. Deletions cut 1 base from V and 2 bases from J, with 9 bases between. The CDR3 spans 14 residues. Germline CDR1 and CDR2: MDHEN and SYDVKM. This CDR3 is CASSLSHLPYEQYF. CDR3 in DNA: TGTGCCAGCAGTTTATCCCACTTGCCCTACGAGCAGTACTTC.

The count of this clone is one. This chain links TRBV24-1 with TRBJ1-1, with D perhaps matching TRBD1 (5 bases). CDR3 length equals 17 residues. The V gene lost 3 bases and the J gene lost 0 bases, with 16 bases spanning the gap. Germline loops: CDR1 KGHDR, CDR2 SFDVKD. CDR3 nucleotides: TGTGCCACCAGTGATAAGACAGCGGGGCCCTTGAACACTGAAGCTTTCTTT. Translation: CATSDKTAGPLNTEAFF.

This clone was detected many times. V and J are TRBV11-2 and TRBJ1-6; D is ambiguous. The CDR3 has 17 residues. Germline V gene data show CDR1 as SGHAT and CDR2 as FQNNGV. Trimming left V 0 bases short and J 2 bases short, with 11 bases between. The CDR3 spells CASSLESARAYNSPLHF. For the CDR3, the DNA is TGTGCCAGCAGCTTAGAAAGTGCCCGGGCCTATAATTCACCCCTCCACTTT.